These T cell receptor beta chains were read from a single sample in a study of blood T cell repertoires in COVID-19. Generated by immunoSEQ multiplex PCR, the TCRdb table keeps only in-frame clones and is missing some. This repertoire shows about 80,000 clones, 82% found once; its top ten account for 21%. Source material: peripheral blood. These receptors were collected from a human donor in a cohort sampled during active COVID-19. Each CDR3 is given with its conserved first and last residue. The order of the fields is D gene, J gene, V gene, clone size, CDR3 DNA, CDR3 protein. A D gene is named only where the DNA matches it firmly. Not every row has a clone size; where given, it reads once, few, many or a size class.

D: TRBD1
J: TRBJ2-2
V: TRBV27
size: NA
DNA: TGTGCCAGCCTACGGACAGGGGGAACCGGGGAGCTGTTTTTT
CDR3: CASLRTGGTGELFF

D: TRBD1
J: TRBJ1-5
V: TRBV6-6
size: NA
DNA: TGTGCCAGCAGCCCAAGACAGGGGAGTAGCAATCAGCCCCAGCATTTT
CDR3: CASSPRQGSSNQPQHF

D: NA
J: TRBJ1-5
V: TRBV7-9
size: NA
DNA: TGTGCCAGCAGCCGCGCCCGAGGGGGAGACAATCAGCCCCAGCATTTT
CDR3: CASSRARGGDNQPQHF

D: TRBD2
J: TRBJ2-5
V: TRBV4-1
size: NA
DNA: TGCGCCAGCAGCCAAGGGGTAAAAGCGGGGCCCCGGGAGACCCAGTACTTC
CDR3: CASSQGVKAGPRETQYF

D: TRBD2
J: TRBJ2-3
V: TRBV5-1
size: NA
DNA: TGCGCCAGCAGCCAGACTAGCGGGGGGCCCTCCCCCCAGTATTTT
CDR3: CASSQTSGGPSPQYF

D: NA
J: TRBJ1-6
V: TRBV3-1/TRBV3-2
size: few
DNA: TGTGCCAGCAGCCAAGAGTGGGGGCGCTCAGTCTTCAGCTCCTATAATTCACCCCTCCACTTT
CDR3: CASSQEWGRSVFSSYNSPLHF

D: NA
J: TRBJ2-5
V: TRBV15
size: NA
DNA: TGTGCCACCAGCAGAGGGGTTGGGTCCCGGGGAGAGACCCAGTACTTC
CDR3: CATSRGVGSRGETQYF

D: NA
J: TRBJ1-2
V: TRBV15
size: NA
DNA: TGTGCCACCAGCAGACAGGGTGGCGAAGCTAACTATGGCTACACCTTC
CDR3: CATSRQGGEANYGYTF

D: NA
J: TRBJ2-7
V: TRBV7-2
size: NA
DNA: TGTGCCAGCAGCTTAGTTCCAGGAGGCTCGAGGGAGCAGTACTTC
CDR3: CASSLVPGGSREQYF

D: NA
J: TRBJ1-6
V: TRBV19
size: NA
DNA: TGTGCCAGTAGCCTTATACAGGGCCGCAATTCACCCCTCCACTTT
CDR3: CASSLIQGRNSPLHF

D: TRBD1
J: TRBJ1-6
V: TRBV27
size: NA
DNA: TGTGCCAGCAGTATAACCCCAGGGGGTAATTCACCCCTCCACTTT
CDR3: CASSITPGGNSPLHF